There are many counts of the clone carrying this TCR beta chain. The antigen is not known. The germline V gene encodes CDR1 MDHEN and CDR2 SYDVKM. CDR3 size: 16 residues. Trimming took off 3 bases at V and 7 bases at J, with 22 bases between the two ends. The CD8+CD4-CCR7+CD45RA+ phenotype defined the sorted naive CD8 T cells. MiXCR, run by TCRdb on the PCR reads, gives a single entry per CDR3 protein. The sample yields about 36,000 distinct CDR3 sequences, around 20% seen once. These data belong to a study of molecular identifiers for immune sequencing clone quantification. For the study at large: Naive CD8 RNA (around 20,000 or 100,000 cells) was divided into five aliquots, with four sequenced.

General study results and limits: Spiked-in Jurkat TCR RNA corresponding to one cell was reported as detectable against over 900,000 naive cells. Clones above 20 RNA copies held over 97% of effector molecules, under 1% in naive cells.

Input material: naive CD8+ T cells from blood, with Jurkat cell RNA spiked in. Regarding subset: FACS-sorted CD8+CD4-CCR7+CD45RA+ naive T cells. This sequence joins TRBV28 and TRBJ2-7; D is perhaps TRBD1 (6 bases). The receptor was derived from a human donor in good health. Some libraries in this study had Jurkat cell RNA spiked in. CDR3 region: CASSFPGTHASREQYF. The CDR3, as DNA: TGTGCCAGCAGTTTCCCCGGGACACACGCCTCCCGAGAGCAGTACTTC.